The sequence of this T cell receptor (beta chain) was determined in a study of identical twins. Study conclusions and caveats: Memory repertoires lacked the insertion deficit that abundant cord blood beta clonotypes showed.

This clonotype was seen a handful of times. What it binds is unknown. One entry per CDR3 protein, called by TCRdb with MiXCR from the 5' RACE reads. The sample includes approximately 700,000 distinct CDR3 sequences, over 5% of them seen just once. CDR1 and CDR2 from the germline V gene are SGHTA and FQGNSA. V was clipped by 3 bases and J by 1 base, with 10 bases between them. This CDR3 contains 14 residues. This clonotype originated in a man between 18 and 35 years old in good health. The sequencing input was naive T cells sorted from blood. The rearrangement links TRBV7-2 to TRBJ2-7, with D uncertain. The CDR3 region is CASSFHGESYEQYF. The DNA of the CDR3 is TGTGCCAGCAGCTTCCACGGAGAATCCTACGAGCAGTACTTC.